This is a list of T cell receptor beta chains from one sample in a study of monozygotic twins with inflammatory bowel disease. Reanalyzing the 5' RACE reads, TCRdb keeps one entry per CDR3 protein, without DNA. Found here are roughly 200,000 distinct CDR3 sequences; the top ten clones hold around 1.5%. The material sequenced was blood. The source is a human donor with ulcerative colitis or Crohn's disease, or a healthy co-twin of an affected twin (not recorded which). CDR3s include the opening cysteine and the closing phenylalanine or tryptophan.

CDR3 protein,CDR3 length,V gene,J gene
CASSAGLAGGETQYF,15,TRBV12-3/TRBV12-4,TRBJ2-5
CSVVRDRGPHTEAFF,15,TRBV29-1,TRBJ1-1
CARSQDQSGGLAGGLPLHEQFF,22,TRBV3-1,TRBJ2-1
CSARDRFTSGTSYNEQFF,18,TRBV20-1,TRBJ2-1
CASSQTSPGTGIVGYTF,17,TRBV5-1,TRBJ1-2
CASMGGRSTDTQYF,14,TRBV12-3/TRBV12-4,TRBJ2-3
CASSLGGDFQETQYF,15,TRBV5-1,TRBJ2-5
CAISATGTGGSEAFF,15,TRBV10-3,TRBJ1-1
CASSHLLQAGGRFTDTQYF,19,TRBV7-8,TRBJ2-3
CASSFHSRQSKFPGELFF,18,TRBV5-1,TRBJ2-2
CASSLKGGQGSPLHF,15,TRBV5-5,TRBJ1-6
CSAAGRVDAPQETQYF,16,TRBV20-1,TRBJ2-5
CASSGIFGNTEAFF,14,TRBV5-4,TRBJ1-1
CSAQFRGALNTEAFF,15,TRBV20-1,TRBJ1-1
CASSLDGTTRYEQYF,15,TRBV5-1,TRBJ2-7
CASSDWGQGYEQYF,14,TRBV6-1,TRBJ2-7
CASSLGLVSTDTQYF,15,TRBV7-8,TRBJ2-3
CASRYSSGDTGELFF,15,TRBV6-2/TRBV6-3,TRBJ2-2
CASSTGRSMVQETQYF,16,TRBV7-2,TRBJ2-5
CSATRQLINQPQHF,14,TRBV20-1,TRBJ1-5
CASSEEGRGGTDTQYF,16,TRBV7-8,TRBJ2-3
CASTHYTGTVRNSPLHF,17,TRBV12-3/TRBV12-4,TRBJ1-6
CASSPRGRADTQYF,14,TRBV7-9,TRBJ2-3
CASSLSSGVETQYF,14,TRBV5-1,TRBJ2-5